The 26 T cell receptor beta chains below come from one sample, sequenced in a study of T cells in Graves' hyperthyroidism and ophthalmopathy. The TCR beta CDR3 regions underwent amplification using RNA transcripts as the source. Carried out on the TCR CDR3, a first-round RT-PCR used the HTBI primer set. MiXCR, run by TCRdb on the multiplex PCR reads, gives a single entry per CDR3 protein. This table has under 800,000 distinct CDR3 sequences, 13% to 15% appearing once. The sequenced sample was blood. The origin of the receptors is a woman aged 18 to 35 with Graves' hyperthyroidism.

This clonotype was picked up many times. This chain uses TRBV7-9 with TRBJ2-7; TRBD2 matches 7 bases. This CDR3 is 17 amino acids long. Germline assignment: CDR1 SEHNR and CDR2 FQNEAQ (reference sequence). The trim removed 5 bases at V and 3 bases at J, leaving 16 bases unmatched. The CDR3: CASSNDYGGRDLYEQYF. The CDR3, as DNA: TGTGCCAGCAGCAACGATTACGGCGGGAGAGATCTCTACGAGCAGTACTTC.

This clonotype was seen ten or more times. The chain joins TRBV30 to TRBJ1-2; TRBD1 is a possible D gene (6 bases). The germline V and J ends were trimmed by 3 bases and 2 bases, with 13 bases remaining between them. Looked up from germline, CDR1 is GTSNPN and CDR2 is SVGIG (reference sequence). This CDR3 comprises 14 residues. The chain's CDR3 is CAWRQRGGNYGYTF. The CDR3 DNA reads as TGTGCCTGGAGACAAAGGGGGGGCAACTATGGCTACACCTTC.

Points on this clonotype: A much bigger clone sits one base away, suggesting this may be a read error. The CDR3 reads CSARTWYRGGGGETQYF. The CDR3 DNA is TGCAGTGCTAGGACCTGGTACCGGGGGGGGGGGGGAGAGACCCAGTACTTC. The chain recombines TRBV20-1 with TRBJ2-5; TRBD2 matches 8 bases. The CDR3 consists of 17 residues. V dropped 3 bases and J dropped 4; count of bases not matched to a gene: 16. In germline, CDR1 is DFQATT, CDR2 SNEGSKA (reference sequence).

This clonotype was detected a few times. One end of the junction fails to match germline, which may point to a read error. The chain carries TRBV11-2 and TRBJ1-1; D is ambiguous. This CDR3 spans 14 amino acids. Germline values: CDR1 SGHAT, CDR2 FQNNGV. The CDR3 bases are TGTACCAGCACCCAAAACAGTGTGAACACTGAAGCTTTCTTT. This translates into CTSTQNSVNTEAFF.

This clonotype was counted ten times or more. For the CDR3, the DNA is TGTGCCAGCTCATCCGTGGACAGGACAGATACGCAGTATTTT. It encodes CASSSVDRTDTQYF. This chain uses TRBV18 with TRBJ2-3, with 7 bases aligning to TRBD1. V lost 5 bases, J lost 3 bases, and 5 bases stayed unmatched. The germline V gene encodes CDR1 KGHSH and CDR2 LQKENI. This CDR3 spans 14 amino acids.

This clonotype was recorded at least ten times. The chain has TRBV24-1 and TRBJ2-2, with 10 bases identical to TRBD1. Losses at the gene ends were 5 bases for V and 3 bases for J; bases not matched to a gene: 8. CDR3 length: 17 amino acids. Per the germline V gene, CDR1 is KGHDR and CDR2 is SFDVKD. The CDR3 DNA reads TGTGCCACCAGTGGGGACAGGGGCGGTTTAGACACCGGGGAGCTGTTTTTT. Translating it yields CATSGDRGGLDTGELFF.

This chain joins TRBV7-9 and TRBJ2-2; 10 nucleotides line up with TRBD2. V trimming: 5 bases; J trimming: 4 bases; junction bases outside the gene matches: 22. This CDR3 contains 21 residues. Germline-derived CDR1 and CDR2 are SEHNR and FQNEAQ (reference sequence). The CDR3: CASSKRTAQEKREGPTGELFF. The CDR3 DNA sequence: TGTGCCAGCAGCAAACGAACGGCGCAGGAGAAGCGGGAGGGCCCCACCGGGGAGCTGTTTTTT.

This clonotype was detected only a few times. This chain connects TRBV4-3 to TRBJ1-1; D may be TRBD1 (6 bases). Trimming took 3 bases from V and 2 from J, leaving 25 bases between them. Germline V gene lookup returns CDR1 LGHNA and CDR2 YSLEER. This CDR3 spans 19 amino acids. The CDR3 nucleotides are TGCGCCAGCAGCCAGGGAACAGGGTTAAGGACCTATGAAAACACTGAAGCTTTCTTT. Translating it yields CASSQGTGLRTYENTEAFF.

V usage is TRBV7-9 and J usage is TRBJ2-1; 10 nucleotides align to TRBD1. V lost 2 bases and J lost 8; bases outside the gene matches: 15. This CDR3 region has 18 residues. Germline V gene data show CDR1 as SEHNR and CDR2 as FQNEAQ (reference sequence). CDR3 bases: TGTGCCAGCAGCTTACAGGGGACAGGGGAACGGGTCGGGGATGAGCAGTTCTTC. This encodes CASSLQGTGERVGDEQFF.

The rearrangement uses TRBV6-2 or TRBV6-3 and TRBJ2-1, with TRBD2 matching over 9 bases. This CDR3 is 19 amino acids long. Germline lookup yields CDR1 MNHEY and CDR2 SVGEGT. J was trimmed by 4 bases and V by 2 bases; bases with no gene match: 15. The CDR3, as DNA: TGTGCCAGCAGTTACGGGGGCGGCGGGAGGGCCAGAGGGTACAATGAGCAGTTCTTC. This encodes CASSYGGGGRARGYNEQFF.

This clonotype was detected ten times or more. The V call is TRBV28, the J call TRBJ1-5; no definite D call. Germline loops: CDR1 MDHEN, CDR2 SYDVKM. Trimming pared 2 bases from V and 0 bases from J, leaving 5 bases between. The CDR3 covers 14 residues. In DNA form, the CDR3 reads TGTGCCAGCAGTTTACTGAATAGCAATCAGCCCCAGCATTTT. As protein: CASSLLNSNQPQHF.

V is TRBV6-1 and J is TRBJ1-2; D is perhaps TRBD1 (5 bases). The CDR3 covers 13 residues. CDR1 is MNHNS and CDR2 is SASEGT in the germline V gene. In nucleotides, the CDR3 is TGTGCAGTGGAGTGGGGACCTTTCTATGGCTACACCTTC. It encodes CAVEWGPFYGYTF.

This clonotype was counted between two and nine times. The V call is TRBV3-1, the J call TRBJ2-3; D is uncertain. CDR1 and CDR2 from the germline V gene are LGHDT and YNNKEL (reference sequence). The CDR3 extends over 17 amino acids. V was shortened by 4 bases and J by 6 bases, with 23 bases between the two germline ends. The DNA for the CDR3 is TGTGCCAGCAGCCCCCAGATGACTGACACGTCTGCGGATACGCAGTATTTT. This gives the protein CASSPQMTDTSADTQYF.

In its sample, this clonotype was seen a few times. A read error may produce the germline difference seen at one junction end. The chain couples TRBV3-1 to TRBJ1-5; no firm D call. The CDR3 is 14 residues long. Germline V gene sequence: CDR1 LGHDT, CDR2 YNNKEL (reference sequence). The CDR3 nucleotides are TGTGCCGGCAGCCAAGAAGTACACAATCAGCCCCAGCATTTT. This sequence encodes CAGSQEVHNQPQHF.

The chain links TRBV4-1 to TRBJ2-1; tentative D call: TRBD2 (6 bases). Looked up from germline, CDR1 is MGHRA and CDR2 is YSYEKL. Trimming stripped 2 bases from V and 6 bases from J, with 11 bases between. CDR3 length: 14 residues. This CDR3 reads CASSQTGTFNEQFF. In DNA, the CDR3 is TGCGCCAGCAGCCAAACCGGGACTTTCAATGAGCAGTTCTTC.

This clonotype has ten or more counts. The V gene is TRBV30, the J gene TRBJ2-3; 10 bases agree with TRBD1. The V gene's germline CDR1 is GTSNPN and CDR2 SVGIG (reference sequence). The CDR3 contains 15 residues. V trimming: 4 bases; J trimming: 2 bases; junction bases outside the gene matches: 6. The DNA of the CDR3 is TGTGCCTGGACTAGGGGACAGGGGCCCACAGATACGCAGTATTTT. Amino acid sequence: CAWTRGQGPTDTQYF.

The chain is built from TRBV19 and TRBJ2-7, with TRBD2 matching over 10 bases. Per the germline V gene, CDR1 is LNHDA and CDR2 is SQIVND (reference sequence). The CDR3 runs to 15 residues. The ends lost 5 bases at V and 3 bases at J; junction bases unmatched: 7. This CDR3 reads CASSSPAGGIYEQYF. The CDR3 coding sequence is TGTGCCAGTAGTTCTCCAGCGGGAGGGATCTACGAGCAGTACTTC. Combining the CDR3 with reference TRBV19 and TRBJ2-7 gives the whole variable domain DGGITQSPKYLFRKEGQNVTLSCEQNLNHDAMYWYRQDPGQGLRLIYYSQIVNDFQKGDIAEGYSVSREKKESFPLTVTSAQKNPTAFYLCASSSPAGGIYEQYFGPGTRLTVT.

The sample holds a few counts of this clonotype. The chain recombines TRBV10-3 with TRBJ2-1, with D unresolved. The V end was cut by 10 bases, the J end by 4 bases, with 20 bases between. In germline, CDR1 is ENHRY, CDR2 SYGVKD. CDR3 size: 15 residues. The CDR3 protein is CATSVGTVEYNEQFF. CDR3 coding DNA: TGTGCCACCTCCGTAGGTACAGTTGAATACAATGAGCAGTTCTTC.

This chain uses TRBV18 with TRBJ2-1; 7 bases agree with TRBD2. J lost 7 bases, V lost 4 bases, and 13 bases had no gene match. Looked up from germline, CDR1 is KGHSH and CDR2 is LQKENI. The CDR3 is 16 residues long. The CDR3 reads CASSLLQLAYVNEQFF. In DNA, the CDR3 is TGTGCCAGCTCACTATTACAACTAGCGTACGTTAATGAGCAGTTCTTC.

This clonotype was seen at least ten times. The CDR3 nucleotides are TGTGCCAGCAGCCCTGGGTCGGGACAGGGGCATTCAAATAATCAGCCCCAGCATTTT. It encodes CASSPGSGQGHSNNQPQHF. The rearrangement joins TRBV5-5 to TRBJ1-5; 10 bases are shared with TRBD1. Per germline, CDR1 SGHKS and CDR2 YYEKEE (reference sequence). With V trimmed by 4 bases and J by 4 bases, 17 bases remained unmatched. The CDR3 is 19 residues long.

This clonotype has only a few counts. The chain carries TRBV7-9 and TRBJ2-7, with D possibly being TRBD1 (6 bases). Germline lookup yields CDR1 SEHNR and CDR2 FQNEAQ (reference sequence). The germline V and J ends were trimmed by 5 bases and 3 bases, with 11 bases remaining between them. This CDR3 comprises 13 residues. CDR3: CASSPQDSYEQYF. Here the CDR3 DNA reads TGTGCCAGCAGCCCACAGGACAGCTACGAGCAGTACTTC.

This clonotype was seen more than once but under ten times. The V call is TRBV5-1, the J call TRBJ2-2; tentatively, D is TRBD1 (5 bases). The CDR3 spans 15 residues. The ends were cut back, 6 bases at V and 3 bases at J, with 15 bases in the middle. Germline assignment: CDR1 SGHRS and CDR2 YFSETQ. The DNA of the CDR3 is TGCGCCAGCAAGATTCGTGGGGCGGACACCGGGGAGCTGTTTTTT. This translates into CASKIRGADTGELFF.

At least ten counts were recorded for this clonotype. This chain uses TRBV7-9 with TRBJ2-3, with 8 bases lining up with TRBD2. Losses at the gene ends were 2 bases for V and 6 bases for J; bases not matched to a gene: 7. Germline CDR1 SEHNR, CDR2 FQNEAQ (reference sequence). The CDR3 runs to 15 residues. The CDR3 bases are TGTGCCAGCAGCTTAACGGGCGGGAGGTGGGATACGCAGTATTTT. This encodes CASSLTGGRWDTQYF.

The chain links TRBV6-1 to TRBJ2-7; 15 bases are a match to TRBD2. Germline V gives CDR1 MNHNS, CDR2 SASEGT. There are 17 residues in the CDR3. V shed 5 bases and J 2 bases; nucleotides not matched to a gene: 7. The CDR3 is CASSFRTSGRAPYEQYF. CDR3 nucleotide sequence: TGTGCCAGCAGTTTCAGGACTAGCGGGAGGGCCCCCTACGAGCAGTACTTC.

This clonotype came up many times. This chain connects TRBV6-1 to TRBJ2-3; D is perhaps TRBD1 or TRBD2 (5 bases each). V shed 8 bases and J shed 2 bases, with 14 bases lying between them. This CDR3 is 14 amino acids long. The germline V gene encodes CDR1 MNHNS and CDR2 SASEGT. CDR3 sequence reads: CASWDQPYTDTQYF. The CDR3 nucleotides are TGTGCCAGCTGGGACCAACCATACACAGATACGCAGTATTTT.

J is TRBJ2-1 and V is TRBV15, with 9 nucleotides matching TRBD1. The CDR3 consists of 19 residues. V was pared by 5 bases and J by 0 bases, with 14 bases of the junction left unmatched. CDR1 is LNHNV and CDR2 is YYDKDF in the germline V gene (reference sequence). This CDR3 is CATSALGQGLESSYNEQFF. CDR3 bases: TGTGCCACCAGCGCCTTGGGACAGGGATTGGAAAGCTCCTACAATGAGCAGTTCTTC. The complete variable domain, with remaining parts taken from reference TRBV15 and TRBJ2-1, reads DAMVIQNPRYQVTQFGKPVTLSCSQTLNHNVMYWYQQKSSQAPKLLFHYYDKDFNNEADTPDNFQSRRPNTSFCFLDIRSPGLGDTAMYLCATSALGQGLESSYNEQFFGPGTRLTVL.